Each of the 18 T cell receptor beta chains below was sequenced from the same sample in a study of OX40 agonist ivuxolimab in advanced cancers. Sequencing was performed with immunoSEQ multiplex PCR; in TCRdb, only in-frame clones are kept and a portion is missing. This table has 35,000 to 40,000 clones, 65% to 80% appearing once. Specimen: CD4+ or CD8+ T cells sorted from blood, collected in a trial of the OX40 agonist ivuxolimab. The receptors come from an adult with an advanced solid tumor such as melanoma, head and neck, liver or kidney cancer.

This clone was found a few times. This chain uses TRBV2 with TRBJ1-5; 7 nucleotides align to TRBD1. CDR3 length: 14 residues. CDR1 is SNHLY and CDR2 is FYNNEI in the germline V gene. J was trimmed by 7 bases and V by 10 bases; bases with no gene match: 13. In nucleotides, the CDR3 is TGTGCCATTAAGAGGGCAGGGGGGAGACAGCCCCAGCATTTT. Translating gives CAIKRAGGRQPQHF.

The CDR3 loop is CASSLLSGYNEQFF. The CDR3 bases are TGTGCCAGCAGCTTGCTTAGCGGCTACAATGAGCAGTTCTTC. The chain recombines TRBV5-4 with TRBJ2-1, with a tentative D call TRBD2 (6 bases). V was shortened by 1 base and J by 3 bases, with 8 bases between the two germline ends. Per the germline V gene, CDR1 is SGHNT and CDR2 is YYREEE (reference sequence). The CDR3 sequence is 14 residues long.

This chain links TRBV7-2 with TRBJ2-7; tentatively, D is TRBD1 (6 bases). CDR1 and CDR2 from the germline V gene are SGHTA and FQGNSA. V was clipped by 3 bases and J by 2 bases, with 11 bases between them. The CDR3 is 14 amino acids. The CDR3 coding sequence is TGTGCCAGCAGCTTCCGGGACACCGCCTACGAGCAGTACTTC. Its translation is CASSFRDTAYEQYF.

The CDR3 DNA reads TGTGCCAGCAGCCCGAGACCTCCGGGACTAGCGGTAAATGAGCAGTTCTTC. This gives the protein CASSPRPPGLAVNEQFF. V usage is TRBV27 and J usage is TRBJ2-1; TRBD2 matches at 11 bases. CDR1 MNHEY and CDR2 SMNVEV come from the germline V gene (reference sequence). The CDR3 has 17 amino acids. The V and J ends lost 6 bases and 7 bases, in that order; junction bases with no gene match: 14.

The rearrangement links TRBV28 to TRBJ1-3; 7 bases match TRBD1. This CDR3 spans 15 amino acids. Germline V gene lookup returns CDR1 MDHEN and CDR2 SYDVKM. Germline trimming cut 4 bases from V and 0 bases from J; bases unmatched to any gene: 3. Here the CDR3 reads CASSSTGNSGNTIYF. CDR3 sequence (DNA): TGTGCCAGCAGTTCGACAGGGAACTCTGGAAACACCATATATTTT. Together with reference TRBV28 and TRBJ1-3, the CDR3 gives the full variable domain: DVKVTQSSRYLVKRTGEKVFLECVQDMDHENMFWYRQDPGLGLRLIYFSYDVKMKEKGDIPEGYSVSREKKERFSLILESASTNQTSMYLCASSSTGNSGNTIYFGEGSWLTVV.

V is TRBV7-2 and J is TRBJ2-7; no definite D call. The V gene's germline CDR1 is SGHTA and CDR2 FQGNSA. The ends were cut back, 1 base at V and 4 bases at J, with 8 bases in the middle. The CDR3 covers 13 residues. As DNA, the CDR3 is TGTGCCAGCAGCTTAGATTACAAATACGAGCAGTACTTC. It encodes CASSLDYKYEQYF.

The V call is TRBV28, the J call TRBJ1-3; D possibly corresponds to TRBD1 (5 bases). V was clipped by 4 bases and J by 0 bases, with 13 bases between them. The CDR3 sequence is 16 residues long. The germline CDR1 and CDR2 sequences are MDHEN and SYDVKM. The CDR3 is CASSWADSFSGNTIYF. CDR3 nucleotide sequence: TGTGCCAGCAGTTGGGCCGACAGCTTCTCTGGAAACACCATATATTTT.

The chain couples TRBV5-4 to TRBJ2-6; D could derive from TRBD1 or TRBD2 (6 bases each). The CDR3 extends over 19 amino acids. CDR1 SGHNT and CDR2 YYREEE come from the germline V gene (reference sequence). V was shortened by 0 bases and J by 0 bases, with 16 bases between the two germline ends. The CDR3 DNA reads as TGTGCCAGCAGCTTGGCCCTCGGGGGCCAGAGCTCTGGGGCCAACGTCCTGACTTTC. This translates into CASSLALGGQSSGANVLTF.

This clone was observed a few times. The V call is TRBV19, the J call TRBJ1-5; perhaps TRBD1 as D (5 bases). Germline V gene data show CDR1 as LNHDA and CDR2 as SQIVND (reference sequence). V was clipped by 11 bases and J by 6 bases, with 20 bases between them. This CDR3 is built from 14 residues. DNA for the CDR3: TGTGCCGCGGACAACGGGCAGGGTGGTCAGCCCCAGCATTTT. Amino acid sequence: CAADNGQGGQPQHF.

The chain joins TRBV7-9 to TRBJ2-1; weak D call: TRBD1 (5 bases). This CDR3 region has 11 residues. V lost 5 bases and J lost 12, with 11 bases in between. From germline, CDR1 is SEHNR and CDR2 FQNEAQ (reference sequence). CDR3 DNA: TGTGCCAGCAGCCTCCGACAGTGGCAGTTCTTC. Amino acids: CASSLRQWQFF.

The chain carries TRBV7-3 and TRBJ2-1; TRBD1 aligns across 7 bases. CDR3 size: 15 residues. Germline V CDR1 and CDR2: SGHTA, FQGTGA. V lost 5 bases, J lost 4 bases, and 8 bases stayed unmatched. CDR3 in DNA: TGTGCCAGCAGCCGCGTAGGGACAGCTTACAATGAGCAGTTCTTC. This codes for CASSRVGTAYNEQFF. The full variable domain, rest sourced from reference TRBV7-3 and TRBJ2-1, is GAGVSQTPSNKVTEKGKYVELRCDPISGHTALYWYRQSLGQGPEFLIYFQGTGAADDSGLPNDRFFAVRPEGSVSTLKIQRTERGDSAVYLCASSRVGTAYNEQFFGPGTRLTVL.

The rearrangement joins TRBV4-2 to TRBJ1-2, with a possible D match to TRBD1 (6 bases). Per the germline V gene, CDR1 is LGHNA and CDR2 is YNFKEQ. The CDR3 contains 14 residues. Trimming shortened V by 4 bases and J by 6 bases, and 15 bases separated the two germline ends. The CDR3 region is CASSPWGAGHGYTF. CDR3 DNA sequence: TGTGCCAGCAGCCCTTGGGGGGCAGGACATGGCTACACCTTC.

CDR3 sequence: CASSPYSGRTDQETQYF. The DNA of the CDR3 is TGTGCCAGCTCACCCTATAGCGGGAGGACGGATCAAGAGACCCAGTACTTC. V gene TRBV18 combines with J gene TRBJ2-5; 10 bases fit TRBD2. The germline gives CDR1 KGHSH, CDR2 LQKENI. V was clipped by 3 bases and J by 2 bases; unmatched bases: 9. This CDR3 is built from 17 residues.

This chain links TRBV7-6 with TRBJ2-1; no definite D call. V lost 6 bases to trimming and J lost 7 bases, with 19 bases between them. CDR1 is SGHVS and CDR2 is FNYEAQ in the germline V gene. CDR3 length: 15 residues. CDR3 bases: TGTGCCAGCAGTCATTACCTCTACTCTGGAAATGAGCAGTTCTTC. Translating it yields CASSHYLYSGNEQFF. Full variable domain (remainder filled in from reference TRBV7-6 and TRBJ2-1): GAGVSQSPRYKVTKRGQDVALRCDPISGHVSLYWYRQALGQGPEFLTYFNYEAQQDKSGLPNDRFSAERPEGSISTLTIQRTEQRDSAMYRCASSHYLYSGNEQFFGPGTRLTVL.

The V call is TRBV29-1, the J call TRBJ2-7; the match to TRBD1 covers 7 bases. J was trimmed by 3 bases and V by 7 bases; bases with no gene match: 3. This CDR3 is 11 amino acids long. The germline V gene has CDR1 SQVTM and CDR2 ANQGSEA. The CDR3 reads CSAGQSYEQYF. The CDR3, as DNA: TGCAGCGCGGGACAGAGCTACGAGCAGTACTTC.

V usage is TRBV28 and J usage is TRBJ1-5; unclear D gene. CDR1 MDHEN and CDR2 SYDVKM come from the germline V gene. Deletions cut 2 bases from V and 6 bases from J, with 8 bases between. The CDR3 length is 13 residues. The CDR3 DNA sequence: TGTGCCAGCAGTTTAAGGCGGAGTCAGCCCCAGCATTTT. It codes for CASSLRRSQPQHF.

The table lists this clone with a few counts. The CDR3 DNA reads TGTGCCAGCAGCTTTCCCCCGGACAATGAGCAGTTCTTC. Protein product: CASSFPPDNEQFF. The rearrangement links TRBV5-4 to TRBJ2-1; no reliable D call. This CDR3 contains 13 residues. Germline V gives CDR1 SGHNT, CDR2 YYREEE (reference sequence). Deletions cut 2 bases from V and 5 bases from J, with 8 bases between.

This clone was recorded once. The chain combines TRBV5-4 with TRBJ2-6; 11 nucleotides align to TRBD2. The CDR3 consists of 18 residues. V dropped 4 bases and J dropped 0; count of bases not matched to a gene: 6. CDR1 SGHNT and CDR2 YYREEE come from the germline V gene (reference sequence). The CDR3: CASSTLAGGHSGANVLTF. The CDR3 DNA sequence: TGTGCCAGCAGCACCCTAGCGGGAGGCCACTCTGGGGCCAACGTCCTGACTTTC.